This is a list of T cell receptor beta chains from one sample in a study of T cells in Graves' hyperthyroidism and ophthalmopathy. From the multiplex PCR reads, TCRdb called clonotypes with MiXCR, one entry per CDR3 protein. The sample contains approximately 370,000 distinct CDR3 sequences, 14% to 15% of which appear only once. The specimen sequenced was blood. The receptors here all came from a woman aged 30 to 39 with Graves' hyperthyroidism. The CDR3 runs from the conserved cysteine through the conserved F or W.

v_call: TRBV27; j_call: TRBJ2-3; cdr3_aa: CATRTAGGGGFVTQYF
v_call: TRBV3-1; j_call: TRBJ2-1; cdr3_aa: CASSQRGAVNEQFF
v_call: TRBV2; j_call: TRBJ2-1; cdr3_aa: CARKSGPSSYNEQFF
v_call: TRBV25-1; j_call: TRBJ2-1; cdr3_aa: CASSDNIAHEQFF
v_call: TRBV14; j_call: TRBJ2-2; cdr3_aa: CASSQWTSGTNTGELFF
v_call: TRBV7-9; j_call: TRBJ2-7; cdr3_aa: CASSLSSGLTYEQYF
v_call: TRBV11-3; j_call: TRBJ2-5; cdr3_aa: CASSFTSGSGETQYF
v_call: TRBV7-2; j_call: TRBJ2-3; cdr3_aa: CASSLAVLRGGTDTQYF
v_call: TRBV28; j_call: TRBJ1-2; cdr3_aa: CASSQGRLSDYGYTF
v_call: TRBV27; j_call: TRBJ2-7; cdr3_aa: CASSSPLEQYF
v_call: TRBV15; j_call: TRBJ2-2; cdr3_aa: CATSRVGQGAAGELFF
v_call: TRBV28; j_call: TRBJ1-2; cdr3_aa: CASSSRDNNYGYTF
v_call: TRBV15; j_call: TRBJ2-1; cdr3_aa: CATSREAGTGPYNEQFF
v_call: TRBV14; j_call: TRBJ2-3; cdr3_aa: CASSQDSGTDTTDTQYF
v_call: TRBV3-1; j_call: TRBJ1-2; cdr3_aa: CASSQEGTAKEGYTF
v_call: TRBV6-1; j_call: TRBJ2-5; cdr3_aa: CASRSRYEQIQETQYF